These 24 T cell receptor beta chains came from one sample sequenced in a study of Graves' ophthalmopathy and Graves' hyperthyroidism. The authors amplified TCR beta CDR3 regions, and they did so from RNA transcripts for repertoire sequencing. The first round was an RT-PCR with HTBI primers, and the second round was a multiplex PCR. TCRdb processed the multiplex PCR reads anew with MiXCR; each CDR3 protein has one entry. The sample contains 300,000 to 350,000 distinct CDR3 sequences, 15% to 20% of which appear only once. The sequenced material came from peripheral blood. The receptors here all came from an adult man with Graves' ophthalmopathy.

This clonotype was seen at least ten times. The J gene is TRBJ1-5, the V gene TRBV7-2, with D possibly TRBD1 on 5 matching bases. Trimming cost V 6 bases and J 7 bases, with 13 bases left between them. There are 13 residues in the CDR3. Germline-derived CDR1 and CDR2 are SGHTA and FQGNSA. CDR3 loop: CASSPRGGQPQHF. Written as DNA, the CDR3 is TGTGCCAGCAGTCCCCGGGGGGGGCAGCCCCAGCATTTT. Complete variable domain (other parts from reference TRBV7-2 and TRBJ1-5): GAGVSQSPSNKVTEKGKDVELRCDPISGHTALYWYRQSLGQGLEFLIYFQGNSAPDKSGLPSDRFSAERTGGSVSTLTIQRTQQEDSAVYLCASSPRGGQPQHFGDGTRLSIL.

This clonotype was seen at least ten times. The CDR3 region has the DNA TGCGCCAGCAGCACGGGACTAGCGGGGCAAGAGACCCAGTACTTC. It specifies CASSTGLAGQETQYF. The chain has TRBV5-1 and TRBJ2-5; 13 nucleotides agree with TRBD2. This CDR3 spans 15 amino acids. With V trimmed by 4 bases and J by 2 bases, 2 bases remained unmatched. Per the germline V gene, CDR1 is SGHRS and CDR2 is YFSETQ.

This clonotype was picked up many times. The chain employs TRBV7-2 and TRBJ1-1; D uncertain. The CDR3 covers 14 residues. Trimming removed 4 bases at V and 7 bases at J, with 16 bases between. Per the germline V gene, CDR1 is SGHTA and CDR2 is FQGNSA. CDR3 sequence reads: CASSSVGLGNEAFF. CDR3 DNA: TGTGCCAGCAGCTCGGTCGGACTGGGGAATGAAGCTTTCTTT.

This clonotype was seen repeatedly, ten times or more. CDR3 nucleotides: TGTGCCAGCAGCTGGGGACTAGCGGGAGAAGAGACCCAGTACTTC. Residues: CASSWGLAGEETQYF. The chain recombines TRBV7-6 with TRBJ2-5; TRBD2 matches 14 bases. The CDR3 is 15 amino acids. Germline V gene sequence: CDR1 SGHVS, CDR2 FNYEAQ. V shed 4 bases, J shed 3 bases, and the junction held 1 base outside the gene matches.

The sample holds many counts of this clonotype. This rearrangement joins TRBV18 to TRBJ2-7; 9 nucleotides line up with TRBD1. CDR1 is KGHSH and CDR2 is LQKENI in the germline V gene. This CDR3 spans 13 amino acids. The V and J ends lost 5 bases and 5 bases, in that order; junction bases with no gene match: 4. The CDR3 here is CASSRDRANEQYF. The CDR3 DNA is TGTGCCAGCTCAAGGGACAGGGCAAACGAGCAGTACTTC.

This clonotype showed up many times. J is TRBJ1-3 and V is TRBV7-3; unclear D gene. The CDR3 sequence is 15 residues long. In germline, CDR1 is SGHTA, CDR2 FQGTGA. V was shortened by 1 base and J by 7 bases, with 14 bases between the two germline ends. The DNA for the CDR3 is TGTGCCAGCAGCTTAAGTGGTTTATCCCGGAACACCATATATTTT. Its translation: CASSLSGLSRNTIYF.

This clonotype was counted many times. V is TRBV12-3 or TRBV12-4 and J is TRBJ1-2; tentatively, D is TRBD1 (6 bases). V was cut by 2 bases and J by 8 bases, with 18 bases left in between. The CDR3 runs to 15 residues. Here the CDR3 DNA reads TGTGCCAGCAGTTTACGAAGACAGGTCCCCGGGGGCTACACCTTC. Protein sequence: CASSLRRQVPGGYTF.

This clonotype was counted many times. The V gene is TRBV29-1, the J gene TRBJ2-7; 8 bases map to TRBD2. Germline V gives CDR1 SQVTM, CDR2 ANQGSEA. This CDR3 is 14 amino acids long. The trim removed 3 bases at V and 6 bases at J, leaving 10 bases unmatched. This chain's CDR3 is CSVDAGTRVSEQYF. In DNA, the CDR3 is TGCAGCGTTGACGCCGGGACTAGAGTTTCCGAGCAGTACTTC.

This clonotype was detected ten times or more. The chain is built from TRBV29-1 and TRBJ2-7; 16 bases match TRBD2. This CDR3 spans 16 amino acids. V shed 7 bases, J shed 2 bases, and the junction held 8 bases outside the gene matches. Germline V gene data show CDR1 as SQVTM and CDR2 as ANQGSEA. The CDR3: CSATGTSGGATYEQYF. The CDR3 DNA reads as TGCAGCGCTACCGGGACTAGCGGGGGGGCCACCTACGAGCAGTACTTC.

This clonotype was found many times. The rearrangement links TRBV19 to TRBJ1-1; D is unresolved. The CDR3 sequence is 13 residues long. CDR1 is LNHDA and CDR2 is SQIVND in the germline V gene (reference sequence). The V end was cut by 4 bases, the J end by 1 base, with 7 bases between. The DNA for the CDR3 is TGTGCCAGTAGTACGAACAGGAACACTGAAGCTTTCTTT. Amino acid sequence: CASSTNRNTEAFF.

Ten or more counts support this clonotype. The chain couples TRBV6-5 to TRBJ2-2; D might be TRBD1 or TRBD2, each matching 6 bases. Germline assignment: CDR1 MNHEY and CDR2 SVGAGI. V was trimmed by 8 bases and J by 3 bases, leaving 13 bases between them. CDR3 length equals 14 residues. DNA of the CDR3: TGTGCCAGCCGCAGGGGAGGTGACACCGGGGAGCTGTTTTTT. The encoded protein is CASRRGGDTGELFF.

This clonotype was observed at least ten times. The DNA for the CDR3 is TGTGCCAGCAGGGAAATCTGGACTGAAGCTTTCTTT. Translation: CASREIWTEAFF. The rearrangement links TRBV6-2 or TRBV6-3 to TRBJ1-1; D gene uncertain. Germline CDR1 is MNHEY and CDR2 is SVGEGT. Trimming left V 6 bases short and J 5 bases short, with 10 bases between. The CDR3 length is 12 residues.

This clonotype has at least ten counts. CDR3 protein: CASSFSGASGNTIYF. The CDR3 DNA reads TGTGCCAGCAGCTTCTCAGGGGCCTCTGGAAACACCATATATTTT. The V and J genes are TRBV7-6 and TRBJ1-3; possible D gene TRBD1, 6 bases. There are 15 residues in the CDR3. V was cut by 3 bases and J by 0 bases, with 9 bases left in between. Germline V gene lookup returns CDR1 SGHVS and CDR2 FNYEAQ.

There are many counts of this clonotype. The CDR3, as DNA: TGTGCCAGCAGCCATGCGGATAGCTATGGCTACACCTTC. Translated: CASSHADSYGYTF. The chain has TRBV4-2 and TRBJ1-2; D is ambiguous. The CDR3 is 13 residues long. CDR1 and CDR2 (germline): LGHNA, YNFKEQ. V shed 3 bases and J shed 4 bases, with 9 bases lying between them.

This clonotype was recorded many times. V usage is TRBV5-1 and J usage is TRBJ2-2; TRBD1 matches 7 bases. Germline lookup yields CDR1 SGHRS and CDR2 YFSETQ. The CDR3 loop spans 17 amino acids. The junction had 12 bases not matched to a gene; V was cut back by 0 bases and J by 7 bases. The CDR3 region has the DNA TGCGCCAGCAGCTTGGATCGGACAGGCTGGGACGTCGGGGAGCTGTTTTTT. This gives the protein CASSLDRTGWDVGELFF.

This clonotype occurred many times. V gene TRBV19 combines with J gene TRBJ1-5, with D maybe TRBD1 (5 bases). V was shortened by 0 bases and J by 7 bases, with 7 bases between the two germline ends. Germline V gene sequence: CDR1 LNHDA, CDR2 SQIVND (reference sequence). The CDR3 runs to 13 residues. As DNA, the CDR3 is TGTGCCAGTAGTATAGATCGGGGGCAGCCCCAGCATTTT. It encodes CASSIDRGQPQHF.

This clonotype was seen repeatedly, ten times or more. This rearrangement joins TRBV6-1 to TRBJ1-2, with TRBD1 matching over 7 bases. The CDR3 is 15 amino acids. Germline V gives CDR1 MNHNS, CDR2 SASEGT. Losses at the gene ends were 1 base for V and 6 bases for J; bases not matched to a gene: 8. The CDR3 region is CASSEGRQGMNGYTF. CDR3 in DNA: TGTGCCAGCAGTGAAGGGAGACAGGGTATGAATGGCTACACCTTC.

This clonotype was seen ten or more times. The chain combines TRBV20-1 with TRBJ2-4; D is possibly TRBD1 or TRBD2 (5 bases each). V was clipped by 0 bases and J by 1 base, with 16 bases between them. Germline V gene data show CDR1 as DFQATT and CDR2 as SNEGSKA (reference sequence). This CDR3 is built from 17 residues. The CDR3 loop reads CSAREVSGAVAKNIQYF. The CDR3, as DNA: TGCAGTGCTAGAGAGGTATCCGGGGCTGTGGCCAAAAACATTCAGTACTTC.

Many counts were recorded for this clonotype. The chain joins TRBV20-1 to TRBJ2-5; 10 bases match TRBD1. CDR1 is DFQATT and CDR2 is SNEGSKA in the germline V gene (reference sequence). This CDR3 spans 15 amino acids. With 3 bases clipped from V and 5 bases from J, the junction kept 9 bases outside the gene matches. The CDR3, as DNA: TGCAGTGCTAGGGTCTGGACAGGGGGTATGGAGACCCAGTACTTC. Translated, it gives CSARVWTGGMETQYF.

This clonotype was detected only a few times. The chain couples TRBV30 to TRBJ1-2, with D unresolved. The CDR3 extends over 14 amino acids. Trimming shortened V by 2 bases and J by 0 bases, and 10 bases separated the two germline ends. Germline V gene lookup returns CDR1 GTSNPN and CDR2 SVGIG (reference sequence). The DNA of the CDR3 is TGTGCCTGGAGTAAGGGCAGAGCTAACTATGGCTACACCTTC. As protein: CAWSKGRANYGYTF.

Many counts were recorded for this clonotype. The chain joins TRBV6-1 to TRBJ2-7; 10 bases line up with TRBD1. The CDR3 contains 14 residues. With V trimmed by 3 bases and J by 6 bases, 5 bases remained unmatched. Per the germline V gene, CDR1 is MNHNS and CDR2 is SASEGT. CDR3 sequence: CASSDRDRGFEQYF. In nucleotides, the CDR3 is TGTGCCAGCAGTGACCGGGACAGGGGTTTCGAGCAGTACTTC.

The J gene is TRBJ2-5, the V gene TRBV28, with TRBD2 as a possible D gene (5 bases). Per germline, CDR1 MDHEN and CDR2 SYDVKM. V was pared by 3 bases and J by 7 bases, with 15 bases between. There are 14 residues in the CDR3. CDR3 protein: CASSFVGSKGTQYF. The CDR3 DNA reads as TGTGCCAGCAGTTTTGTGGGGAGTAAGGGGACCCAGTACTTC.

There are many counts of this clonotype. The V gene is TRBV28, the J gene TRBJ1-2; D not resolved. This CDR3 region has 15 residues. V dropped 9 bases and J dropped 4 bases, with 21 bases sitting between them. Germline CDR1 and CDR2: MDHEN and SYDVKM. The CDR3 DNA is TGTGCCAGTTCAACCCCTTTGACATCGGCCTATGGCTACACCTTC. Protein: CASSTPLTSAYGYTF.

Ten or more counts support this clonotype. This sequence joins TRBV12-3 or TRBV12-4 and TRBJ1-5; 9 positions agree with TRBD1. The CDR3 runs to 15 residues. The V and J ends lost 1 base and 4 bases, in that order; junction bases with no gene match: 2. Written as DNA, the CDR3 is TGTGCCAGCAGTTTAGGGACAGGGGATAATCAGCCCCAGCATTTT. Translated, it gives CASSLGTGDNQPQHF.